Listed here are 27 T cell receptor beta chains from one sample, sequenced in a study of glioma-infiltrating T cells. Using RNA template, CDR3s of TCR alpha and beta were amplified with iRepertoire arm-PCR. In TCRdb, the multiplex PCR reads were re-called with MiXCR into one record per CDR3 protein. Found here are over 120,000 distinct CDR3 sequences, around 40% of them singletons; the top ten hold 20% to 25%. Sequences were obtained from glioma tissue, nonneoplastic brain tissue, or PBMCs (not recorded which). Receptors originate from a human donor with low-grade glioma or glioblastoma, undergoing nonglioma brain surgery, or in good health (not recorded which).

With regard to this clonotype: With a much larger clone just one base away, this may be a read error. V gene TRBV6-2 or TRBV6-3 combines with J gene TRBJ1-6; D call uncertain. This CDR3 has 14 amino acids. The germline gives CDR1 MNHEY, CDR2 SVGEGT. CDR3 loop: CASSGVNTDSPLQF. As DNA, the CDR3 is TGTGCCAGCAGTGGTGTAAATACGGATTCACCCCTCCAATTT.

The CDR3 loop reads CASSLEVRQETQYF. The CDR3 nucleotides read TGTGCCAGCAGCTTAGAGGTTAGGCAAGAGACCCAGTACTTC. The chain joins TRBV7-9 to TRBJ2-5; D is ambiguous. Trimming removed 1 base at V and 2 bases at J, with 8 bases between. CDR3 size: 14 residues. Germline lookup yields CDR1 SEHNR and CDR2 FQNEAQ (reference sequence).

This clonotype occurred a few times. The DNA for the CDR3 is TGTGCCACCAGCGGGTCCTACCAAGAGACCCAGTACTTC. This encodes CATSGSYQETQYF. The chain employs TRBV6-1 and TRBJ2-5; weak D call: TRBD2 (6 bases). Germline V gene data show CDR1 as MNHNS and CDR2 as SASEGT. The CDR3 runs to 13 residues. V lost 10 bases and J lost 0, with 12 bases in between.

This clonotype was seen more than once but under ten times. The chain combines TRBV7-2 with TRBJ1-6; unclear D gene. Germline CDR1 reads SGHTA; CDR2 reads FQGNSA. The CDR3 consists of 16 residues. V dropped 5 bases and J dropped 1 base, with 12 bases sitting between them. CDR3 amino acids: CASSPSLGSYNSPLHF. The CDR3 DNA follows: TGTGCCAGCAGCCCTTCTTTGGGTTCCTATAATTCACCCCTCCACTTT.

This clonotype came up many times. This rearrangement joins TRBV4-2 to TRBJ2-1, with D tentatively TRBD2 (6 bases). The CDR3 sequence is 17 residues long. Trimming took 0 bases from V and 10 from J, leaving 22 bases between them. The germline V gene has CDR1 LGHNA and CDR2 YNFKEQ. CDR3 coding DNA: TGTGCCAGCAGCCAAGATTGGACTACAATGAGCAGGAACGAGCAGTTCTTC. It is translated as CASSQDWTTMSRNEQFF.

CDR3 nucleotide sequence: TGTGCCAGCAGTTACCTTCGGACAGAAGGCTATGGCTACACCTTC. Amino acids: CASSYLRTEGYGYTF. The chain joins TRBV6-2 or TRBV6-3 to TRBJ1-2; D possibly corresponds to TRBD1 (6 bases). CDR1 and CDR2 (germline): MNHEY, SVGEGT. V lost 2 bases and J 4 bases, leaving 14 bases between the germline ends. This CDR3 has 15 amino acids.

The CDR3 nucleotides read TGTGCCAGCAGTTTAACTTTAACCGGGACAGGGAGTTTTTACGAGCAGTACTTC. Residues: CASSLTLTGTGSFYEQYF. The V and J genes are TRBV28 and TRBJ2-7, with 9 bases fitting TRBD1. Germline lookup yields CDR1 MDHEN and CDR2 SYDVKM. This CDR3 comprises 18 residues. V gave up 2 bases and J gave up 4 bases; unmatched junction bases: 15.

V and J are TRBV5-4 and TRBJ1-1, with 8 nucleotides matching TRBD1. Trimming cost V 5 bases and J 5 bases; bases outside gene matches: 8. Germline-derived CDR1 and CDR2 are SGHNT and YYREEE (reference sequence). The CDR3 is 14 amino acids. As DNA, the CDR3 is TGTGCCAGCAGACTCGGACAGGGAAGGACTGAAGCTTTCTTT. Protein product: CASRLGQGRTEAFF.

This clonotype showed up many times. This chain connects TRBV6-6 to TRBJ2-3; D not certain. Trimming took off 0 bases at V and 0 bases at J, with 7 bases between the two ends. From germline, CDR1 is MNHNY and CDR2 SVGAGI (reference sequence). CDR3 length: 15 residues. As DNA, the CDR3 is TGTGCCAGCAGTTACTCACCAACTAGCACAGATACGCAGTATTTT. Translating gives CASSYSPTSTDTQYF.

The chain employs TRBV7-2 and TRBJ2-2; D not certain. Germline CDR1 and CDR2: SGHTA and FQGNSA. There are 13 residues in the CDR3. Trimming stripped 7 bases from V and 6 bases from J, with 12 bases between. This CDR3 reads CASIRAAPGELFF. The DNA of the CDR3 is TGTGCCAGCATCCGGGCGGCGCCCGGGGAGCTGTTTTTT.

This chain connects TRBV20-1 to TRBJ2-3; TRBD2 agrees at 16 bases. This CDR3 has 19 residues. Trimming removed 2 bases from V and 4 bases from J; junction bases left unmatched: 12. The germline V gene has CDR1 DFQATT and CDR2 SNEGSKA (reference sequence). The CDR3 nucleotides read TGCAGTGCTAGACCCACACCGGGACTAGCGGGAGGGCCCCCAGATACGCAGTATTTT. This encodes CSARPTPGLAGGPPDTQYF.

V and J are TRBV27 and TRBJ1-5, with 9 bases identical to TRBD1. V dropped 5 bases and J dropped 4; count of bases not matched to a gene: 9. In germline, CDR1 is MNHEY, CDR2 SMNVEV (reference sequence). CDR3 length: 16 amino acids. The CDR3 sequence: CASSPGTGSVNQPQHF. CDR3 nucleotides: TGTGCCAGCAGTCCCGGGACAGGGAGCGTGAATCAGCCCCAGCATTTT.

Comments on this clonotype: Sequence at one end of the junction differs from germline and may be a read error. The V gene is TRBV7-9, the J gene TRBJ1-1, with 7 bases aligning to TRBD1. Germline-derived CDR1 and CDR2 are SEHNR and FQNEAQ (reference sequence). The CDR3 is made up of 15 amino acids. The CDR3 DNA reads TGTGCCAGCAGCTTGAGTGGCAGGGGGAACATTGAAGCTTTCTTT. It is translated as CASSLSGRGNIEAFF.

The CDR3 reads CASSLNEGTFQYF. The CDR3 region has the DNA TGTGCCAGCAGCTTAAATGAGGGAACATTTCAGTACTTC. This chain connects TRBV11-2 to TRBJ2-4; D perhaps matches TRBD2 (5 bases). This CDR3 region has 13 residues. Germline V lookup: CDR1 SGHAT, CDR2 FQNNGV. V shed 2 bases and J shed 11 bases, with 13 bases lying between them.

The chain links TRBV4-1 to TRBJ2-4; TRBD1 matches at 7 bases. Per germline, CDR1 MGHRA and CDR2 YSYEKL. V gave up 1 base and J gave up 4 bases; unmatched junction bases: 7. This CDR3 contains 16 residues. The CDR3, as DNA: TGCGCCAGCAGCCAAGGTCTTGGGACAGTAAAAAACATTCAGTACTTC. This gives the protein CASSQGLGTVKNIQYF.

The V and J genes are TRBV12-3 or TRBV12-4 and TRBJ1-2, with 7 bases aligning to TRBD1. The CDR3 has 14 residues. After removal of 3 bases from V and 4 bases from J, the junction contained 5 bases not matched to a gene. The CDR3 nucleotides are TGTGCCAGCAGTTTTTCAGGGGGAATCTATGGCTACACCTTC. Protein sequence: CASSFSGGIYGYTF.

The chain employs TRBV20-1 and TRBJ1-5; D is ambiguous. Germline V gene sequence: CDR1 DFQATT, CDR2 SNEGSKA (reference sequence). Trimming stripped 2 bases from V and 2 bases from J, with 10 bases between. CDR3 length: 14 amino acids. The CDR3 region has the DNA TGCAGTGCTAGAAAGGACTGGGGCAATCAGCCCCAGCATTTT. It codes for CSARKDWGNQPQHF.

This rearrangement joins TRBV5-6 to TRBJ2-1; no clear D gene. The ends were cut back, 1 base at V and 0 bases at J, with 11 bases in the middle. Germline CDR1 reads SGHDT; CDR2 reads YYEEEE. This CDR3 is built from 16 residues. This CDR3 is CASSLSWTDSYNEQFF. DNA for the CDR3: TGTGCCAGCAGCTTGTCGTGGACCGACTCCTACAATGAGCAGTTCTTC.

This clonotype occurred a few times. The chain employs TRBV6-1 and TRBJ2-7, with D possibly being TRBD1 (6 bases). CDR1 is MNHNS and CDR2 is SASEGT in the germline V gene. Trimming pared 5 bases from V and 2 bases from J, leaving 13 bases between. This CDR3 is 14 amino acids long. CDR3 residues: CASSSGTNTYEQYF. CDR3 in DNA: TGTGCCAGCAGTTCCGGGACAAACACCTACGAGCAGTACTTC.

This clonotype has a handful of counts. The rearrangement uses TRBV7-2 and TRBJ2-5; D gene uncertain. The length of the CDR3 is 12 residues. CDR1 and CDR2 from the germline V gene are SGHTA and FQGNSA. The V end was cut by 5 bases, the J end by 5 bases, with 9 bases between. This chain's CDR3 is CASSPVMETQYF. In DNA, the CDR3 is TGTGCCAGCAGCCCAGTCATGGAGACCCAGTACTTC.

This clonotype showed up just a few times. The V call is TRBV10-3, the J call TRBJ2-3, with D tentatively TRBD2 (6 bases). Germline-derived CDR1 and CDR2 are ENHRY and SYGVKD. This CDR3 spans 16 amino acids. The V and J ends lost 4 bases and 1 base respectively, with 15 bases between them. CDR3 DNA sequence: TGTGCCATCAGTGCCATGGGAGGATCCGGCACAGATACGCAGTATTTT. Translated, it gives CAISAMGGSGTDTQYF.

This clonotype has only a few counts. The chain is built from TRBV6-6 and TRBJ2-5, with D perhaps TRBD2 (5 bases). Trimming took off 0 bases at V and 5 bases at J, with 10 bases between the two ends. The germline V gene encodes CDR1 MNHNY and CDR2 SVGAGI (reference sequence). This CDR3 contains 14 residues. CDR3 in amino acids: CASSYSTGSETQYF. CDR3 nucleotide sequence: TGTGCCAGCAGTTACTCGACGGGATCGGAGACCCAGTACTTC.

The V and J genes are TRBV6-1 and TRBJ1-6; 7 bases match TRBD1. The CDR3 covers 16 residues. The V segment lost 6 bases and the J segment 3 bases; nucleotides outside the gene matches: 8. Germline V gives CDR1 MNHNS, CDR2 SASEGT. CDR3 sequence (DNA): TGTGCCAGCAGCTTGGGGACAGTGATCTATAATTCACCCCTCCACTTT. It encodes CASSLGTVIYNSPLHF.

The count of this clonotype is one. One junction end does not reproduce the germline sequence, and a read error may be involved. This chain links TRBV4-1 with TRBJ1-4; 7 bases are shared with TRBD1. The CDR3 extends over 15 amino acids. Germline V CDR1 and CDR2: MGHRA, YSYEKL. The CDR3 DNA reads TGCGCCAGCAGCAAAGACAGGGTGACTGATGAAAAACTGTTTTTT. Amino acid sequence: CASSKDRVTDEKLFF.

This clonotype was seen only a few times. The gene calls are TRBV2 and TRBJ2-5, with D possibly matching TRBD1 (6 bases). The CDR3 has 14 amino acids. The V gene's germline CDR1 is SNHLY and CDR2 FYNNEI. V was pared by 6 bases and J by 2 bases, with 13 bases between. CDR3 DNA: TGTGCCAGCAGATGGGGGCCGACACAAGAGACCCAGTACTTC. This codes for CASRWGPTQETQYF.

CDR3 DNA sequence: TGCAGTGCTAGAGCGCCTGAAGGAGGGAACACTGAAGCTTTCTTT. Translating gives CSARAPEGGNTEAFF. V and J are TRBV20-1 and TRBJ1-1; D is unclear. CDR1 is DFQATT and CDR2 is SNEGSKA in the germline V gene (reference sequence). V lost 1 base and J 1 base, leaving 13 bases between the germline ends. The CDR3 consists of 15 residues.

The rearrangement joins TRBV4-1 to TRBJ1-2; D remains unclear. The CDR3 contains 16 residues. Trimming took 1 base from V and 9 from J, leaving 21 bases between them. Germline V gene lookup returns CDR1 MGHRA and CDR2 YSYEKL. CDR3 loop: CASSQVITVSLGCYTF. For the CDR3, the DNA is TGCGCCAGCAGCCAAGTCATCACAGTGTCGTTAGGCTGCTACACCTTC.